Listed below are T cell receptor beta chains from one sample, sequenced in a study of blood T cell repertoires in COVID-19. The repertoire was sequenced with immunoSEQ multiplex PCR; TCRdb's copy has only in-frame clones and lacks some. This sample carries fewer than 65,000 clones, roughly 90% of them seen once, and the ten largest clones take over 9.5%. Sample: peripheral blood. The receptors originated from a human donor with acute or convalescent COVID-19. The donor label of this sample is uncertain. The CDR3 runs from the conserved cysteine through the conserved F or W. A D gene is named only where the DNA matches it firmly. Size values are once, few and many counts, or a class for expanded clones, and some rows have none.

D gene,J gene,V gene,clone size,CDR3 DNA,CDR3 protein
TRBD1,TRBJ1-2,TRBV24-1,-,TGTGCCACCAGTGATTTTACCACAGGGGGCGAGGGCTACACCTTC,CATSDFTTGGEGYTF
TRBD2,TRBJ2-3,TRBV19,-,TGTGCCAGCCGCTCGGGGGGACTAATGGGAAGCGGGGATACGCAGTATTTT,CASRSGGLMGSGDTQYF
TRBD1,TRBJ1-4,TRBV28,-,TGTGCCAGCAGTTTATTGACAGGGGGTGGTGAAAAACTGTTTTTT,CASSLLTGGGEKLFF
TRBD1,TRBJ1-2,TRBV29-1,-,TGCAGCGTCCCCAGGGGGCAAAGGGGGGGCTACACCTTC,CSVPRGQRGGYTF
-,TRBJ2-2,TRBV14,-,TGTGCCAGCAGCCCAAGATTTGGGCTCCCGAACACCGGGGAGCTGTTTTTT,CASSPRFGLPNTGELFF
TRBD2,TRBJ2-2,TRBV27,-,TGTGCCAGCAGTAAGGCTAGCGGGATTCCGAACACCGGGGAGCTGTTTTTT,CASSKASGIPNTGELFF
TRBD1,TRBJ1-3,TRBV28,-,TGTGCCAGCAGTGAAACCAGGGGGCGCGTTGGAAACACCATATATTTT,CASSETRGRVGNTIYF
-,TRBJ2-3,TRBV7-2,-,TGTGCCAGCAGCAGAGTCGGGGGTCTATCCGATACGCAGTATTTT,CASSRVGGLSDTQYF
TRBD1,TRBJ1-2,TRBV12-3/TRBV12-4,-,TGTGCCAGCGGACAGGGCCCCAACTATGGCTACACCTTC,CASGQGPNYGYTF
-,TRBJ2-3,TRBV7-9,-,TGTGCCAGCAGCCCGGGGGACAGACGCACAGATACGCAGTATTTT,CASSPGDRRTDTQYF
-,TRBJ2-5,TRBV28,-,TGTGCCAGCAGTCCAAAAGCCCGAAGAGAGACCCAGTACTTC,CASSPKARRETQYF
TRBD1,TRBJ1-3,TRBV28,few,TGTGCCAGCAGCTGGGACAGGGGGCCTTATGCCATATATTTT,CASSWDRGPYAIYF
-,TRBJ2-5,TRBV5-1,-,TGCGCCAGCAGCTTATTGCCGACGGACTCACAATTAGGGGAGACCCAGTACTTC,CASSLLPTDSQLGETQYF
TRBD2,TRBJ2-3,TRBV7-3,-,TGTGCCAGCAGCTTAGGTTACGGAGGACTAGCGGGAGAAGAAGATACGCAGTATTTT,CASSLGYGGLAGEEDTQYF
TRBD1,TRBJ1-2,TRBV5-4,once,TGTGCCAGCAGCCGAGGGACAGGCGCTAACTATGGCTACACCTTC,CASSRGTGANYGYTF
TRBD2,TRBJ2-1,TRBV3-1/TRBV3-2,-,TGTGCCAGCAGCCAAGGGGTGGGCGGGAGTCCGAATGAGCAGTTCTTC,CASSQGVGGSPNEQFF
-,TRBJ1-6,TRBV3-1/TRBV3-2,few,TGTGCCAGCAGCCCTGGGGGCTTGGGTTCACCCCTCCACTTT,CASSPGGLGSPLHF
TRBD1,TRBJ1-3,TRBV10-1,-,TGCGCCAGCAGTGAGTACAGGGGCCTCTCTGGAAACACCATATATTTT,CASSEYRGLSGNTIYF
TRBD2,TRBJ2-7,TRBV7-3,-,TGTGCCAGCAGCTTAACGTCTAGCGGGATCTACGAGCAGTACTTC,CASSLTSSGIYEQYF
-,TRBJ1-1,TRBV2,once,TGTGCCAGCAAAAGGAGTAACACTGAAGCTTTCTTT,CASKRSNTEAFF
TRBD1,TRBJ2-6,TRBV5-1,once,TGCGCCAGCAGCTTGGCTCCTGACAGGGCCCCCTCTGGGGCCAACGTCCTGACTTTC,CASSLAPDRAPSGANVLTF
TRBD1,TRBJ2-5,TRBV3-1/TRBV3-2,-,TGTGCCAGCAGCCAACAGACAGGGAGAGAGACCCAGTACTTC,CASSQQTGRETQYF
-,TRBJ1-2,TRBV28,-,TGTGCCAGCATTGACAGTTCTAACTATGGCTACACCTTC,CASIDSSNYGYTF
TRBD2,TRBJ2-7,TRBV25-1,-,TGTGCCAGCAGTGATCAAACTAGCGCATACGAGCAGTACTTC,CASSDQTSAYEQYF
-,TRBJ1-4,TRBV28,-,TGTGCCAGCAGTTCCGATCGGCAGGGTGGGAATGAAAAACTGTTTTTT,CASSSDRQGGNEKLFF
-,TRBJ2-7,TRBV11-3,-,TGTGCCAGCAGTCTCGGGTCGGACTACGAGCAGTACTTC,CASSLGSDYEQYF
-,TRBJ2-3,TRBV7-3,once,TGTGCCAGCAGCTTAAAGGGGAAGGGTACGCAGTATTTT,CASSLKGKGTQYF
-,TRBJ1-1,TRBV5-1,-,TGCGCCAGCAGCTCACAGGAAGATACTGAAGCTTTCTTT,CASSSQEDTEAFF
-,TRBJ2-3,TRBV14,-,TGTGCCAGCAGCCAAGTTAACAGGATCTCTAGCACAGATACGCAGTATTTT,CASSQVNRISSTDTQYF
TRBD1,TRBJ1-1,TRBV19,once,TGTGCCAGTAGTAAAGGACAGGACCTGAACACTGAAGCTTTCTTT,CASSKGQDLNTEAFF
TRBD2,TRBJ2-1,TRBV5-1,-,TGCGCCAGCACCCCACGGGCTAGCGGGAGCAATGAGCAGTTCTTC,CASTPRASGSNEQFF
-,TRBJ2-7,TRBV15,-,TGTGCCACCAGCACCCCCACGTGGGGGCAGGTCTACGAGCAGTACTTC,CATSTPTWGQVYEQYF
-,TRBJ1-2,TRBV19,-,TGTGCCAGTAGTACCGGGACACCAGGAGGCTACACCTTC,CASSTGTPGGYTF
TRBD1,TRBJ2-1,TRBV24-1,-,TGTGCCACCAGTGTTCCCCGGACAGGGGAAATGTACAATGAGCAGTTCTTC,CATSVPRTGEMYNEQFF
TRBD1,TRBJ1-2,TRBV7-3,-,TGTGCCAGCAGCTTAACCGGGGACAGGAGATTCTATGGCTACACCTTC,CASSLTGDRRFYGYTF
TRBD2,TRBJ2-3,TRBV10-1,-,TGCGCCAGCAGTGAGAGCGGGAGCGGCACAGATACGCAGTATTTT,CASSESGSGTDTQYF
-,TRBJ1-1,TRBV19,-,TGTGCCAGTAGTATTCTCGGATCTCAGACAGACGAAGCTTTCTTT,CASSILGSQTDEAFF
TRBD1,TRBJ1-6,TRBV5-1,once,TGCGCCAGCAGCCCGGGACAGCTCAATTCACCCCTCCACTTT,CASSPGQLNSPLHF
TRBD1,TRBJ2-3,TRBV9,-,TGTGCCAGCAGTCGACAGGGCGAGACAGATACGCAGTATTTT,CASSRQGETDTQYF
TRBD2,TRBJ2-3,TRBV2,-,TGTGCCAGCAGTCTAGCGGGATTGAACACAGATACGCAGTATTTT,CASSLAGLNTDTQYF
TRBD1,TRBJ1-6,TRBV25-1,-,TGTGCCAGCAGTGCCTACGGACAGGGAGTTGGTTCACCCCTCCACTTT,CASSAYGQGVGSPLHF
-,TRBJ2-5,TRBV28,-,TGTGCCAGCACCACCGAGGGGGCCCAGTACTTC,CASTTEGAQYF